The 15 T cell receptor beta chains reported below all come from one sample, sequenced in a study of glioma-infiltrating T cells after dendritic cell vaccination. Some clones are missing from TCRdb's copy, which holds only in-frame ones; the method was immunoSEQ multiplex PCR. The sample holds under 100,000 clones; approximately 81% are singletons and the top ten take less than 3%. The sequenced sample was blood, obtained before dendritic cell vaccination. These receptors were obtained from a human donor with glioblastoma.

The CDR3 reads CASSPLAGAGDTQYF. In DNA form, the CDR3 reads TGTGCCAGCTCACCATTAGCAGGGGCGGGAGATACGCAGTATTTT. V and J are TRBV18 and TRBJ2-3; D is possibly TRBD1 (6 bases). Germline CDR1 and CDR2: KGHSH and LQKENI. V was trimmed by 2 bases and J by 5 bases, leaving 14 bases between them. This CDR3 contains 15 residues. Looking up the rest from reference TRBV18 and TRBJ2-3 gives the full variable domain: NAGVMQNPRHLVRRRGQEARLRCSPMKGHSHVYWYRQLPEEGLKFMVYLQKENIIDESGMPKERFSAEFPKEGPSILRIQQVVRGDSAAYFCASSPLAGAGDTQYFGPGTRLTVL.

The chain recombines TRBV29-1 with TRBJ1-5, with a tentative D call TRBD1 (5 bases). Germline V gives CDR1 SQVTM, CDR2 ANQGSEA. V was shortened by 5 bases and J by 5 bases, with 10 bases between the two germline ends. The CDR3 length is 12 residues. The DNA for the CDR3 is TGCAGCGTTTTAACAGGTGATCAGCCCCAGCATTTT. This gives the protein CSVLTGDQPQHF.

This clone was detected once. J is TRBJ2-5 and V is TRBV7-2, with 7 bases fitting TRBD1. This CDR3 has 15 residues. CDR1 and CDR2 (germline): SGHTA, FQGNSA. V shed 6 bases, J shed 1 base, and the junction held 8 bases outside the gene matches. Here the CDR3 DNA reads TGTGCCAGCAGGGGTATGAGGGGGCCCCAAGAGACCCAGTACTTC. It is translated as CASRGMRGPQETQYF.

This clone was recorded a few times. This chain uses TRBV15 with TRBJ2-5; D perhaps matches TRBD1 (7 bases). V was trimmed by 3 bases and J by 5 bases, leaving 16 bases between them. The CDR3 covers 15 residues. Germline V gene sequence: CDR1 LNHNV, CDR2 YYDKDF (reference sequence). The CDR3 protein is CATSSAHGGGETQYF. In DNA, the CDR3 is TGTGCCACCAGCAGCGCCCACGGAGGGGGCGAGACCCAGTACTTC.

This clone was observed a single time. The J gene is TRBJ1-5, the V gene TRBV7-9, with TRBD1 as a possible D gene (6 bases). Germline CDR1 reads SEHNR; CDR2 reads FQNEAQ (reference sequence). V was cut by 4 bases and J by 2 bases, with 9 bases left in between. CDR3 length: 14 amino acids. The CDR3 reads CASSSGVGNQPQHF. The DNA for the CDR3 is TGTGCCAGCAGCTCAGGGGTTGGCAATCAGCCCCAGCATTTT. The entire variable domain, with the rest obtained from reference TRBV7-9 and TRBJ1-5, is as follows: DTGVSQNPRHKITKRGQNVTFRCDPISEHNRLYWYRQTLGQGPEFLTYFQNEAQLEKSRLLSDRFSAERPKGSFSTLEIQRTEQGDSAMYLCASSSGVGNQPQHFGDGTRLSIL.

The rearrangement links TRBV29-1 to TRBJ2-7; 7 bases are a match to TRBD1. Germline V gene lookup returns CDR1 SQVTM and CDR2 ANQGSEA. CDR3 length: 13 amino acids. Germline trimming cut 6 bases from V and 2 bases from J; bases unmatched to any gene: 7. The CDR3 is CSVETGLTYEQYF. The CDR3 DNA follows: TGCAGCGTAGAGACAGGGCTTACCTACGAGCAGTACTTC.

This chain joins TRBV19 and TRBJ1-4; 9 bases line up with TRBD1. CDR1 is LNHDA and CDR2 is SQIVND in the germline V gene (reference sequence). V gave up 4 bases and J gave up 4 bases; unmatched junction bases: 10. This CDR3 is 17 amino acids long. This CDR3 is CASSRSRDRENNEKLFF. CDR3 sequence (DNA): TGTGCCAGTAGTAGATCCCGGGACAGGGAGAATAATGAAAAACTGTTTTTT.

The J gene is TRBJ2-2, the V gene TRBV6-1; no clear D gene. There are 14 residues in the CDR3. The germline V gene has CDR1 MNHNS and CDR2 SASEGT. V lost 1 base, J lost 3 bases, and 6 bases lay in between. The CDR3 loop reads CASSEERYTGELFF. The DNA of the CDR3 is TGTGCCAGCAGTGAAGAACGGTACACCGGGGAGCTGTTTTTT.

The chain links TRBV2 to TRBJ2-5; D gene uncertain. Deletions cut 7 bases from V and 4 bases from J, with 16 bases between. Germline-derived CDR1 and CDR2 are SNHLY and FYNNEI. There are 14 residues in the CDR3. DNA for the CDR3: TGTGCCAGCAACTTCGGTGGCGGCGGAGAGACCCAGTACTTC. Its translation: CASNFGGGGETQYF.

The chain combines TRBV6-6 with TRBJ2-7; D remains ambiguous. Germline CDR1 reads MNHNY; CDR2 reads SVGAGI (reference sequence). This CDR3 is built from 14 residues. V was pared by 1 base and J by 0 bases, with 7 bases between. As DNA, the CDR3 is TGTGCCAGCAGTTACTTCGGAGTCTCCTACGAGCAGTACTTC. Protein product: CASSYFGVSYEQYF.

The J gene is TRBJ2-3, the V gene TRBV20-1; no reliable D call. Between the trimmed V and J ends, which lost 5 bases and 6 bases, there was a span of 9 bases. This CDR3 has 11 residues. Per the germline V gene, CDR1 is DFQATT and CDR2 is SNEGSKA (reference sequence). The CDR3 DNA is TGCAGTGCTGCCACCCGGGATACGCAGTATTTT. This codes for CSAATRDTQYF.

This chain uses TRBV5-4 with TRBJ1-2; 8 bases are shared with TRBD1. The germline V gene encodes CDR1 SGHNT and CDR2 YYREEE (reference sequence). This CDR3 spans 14 amino acids. The V gene end was trimmed by 5 bases and the J gene end by 4 bases; junction bases not matched to a gene: 7. The CDR3 DNA follows: TGTGCCAGCAGACCTTACGGGACAGGCTATGGCTACACCTTC. This translates into CASRPYGTGYGYTF.

This chain links TRBV6-5 with TRBJ1-4; D is perhaps TRBD1 (5 bases). V lost 2 bases and J lost 9, with 16 bases in between. The CDR3 has 15 amino acids. Germline V gene lookup returns CDR1 MNHEY and CDR2 SVGAGI. CDR3 in DNA: TGTGCCAGCAGTTACGAGGGAGGGGCCGTGCAAAAACTGTTTTTT. Its translation is CASSYEGGAVQKLFF.

This CDR3 is CASSLGDSVGNTIYF. In DNA form, the CDR3 reads TGCGCCAGCAGCTTGGGGGACAGCGTTGGAAACACCATATATTTT. The genes are TRBV5-1 and TRBJ1-3, with TRBD1 matching over 7 bases. The CDR3 runs 15 residues. Germline CDR1 and CDR2: SGHRS and YFSETQ. V dropped 0 bases and J dropped 3; count of bases not matched to a gene: 3.

This rearrangement joins TRBV12-5 to TRBJ1-3, with 8 bases aligning to TRBD1. Per the germline V gene, CDR1 is LGHNT and CDR2 is FRNRAP. Trimming at V came to 4 bases and at J to 7 bases, leaving 6 bases not matched to a gene. The CDR3 totals 14 residues. The CDR3 nucleotides read TGTGCTAGTGGTTCGGACAGGGTAGTGAACACCATATATTTT. Its protein product is CASGSDRVVNTIYF.